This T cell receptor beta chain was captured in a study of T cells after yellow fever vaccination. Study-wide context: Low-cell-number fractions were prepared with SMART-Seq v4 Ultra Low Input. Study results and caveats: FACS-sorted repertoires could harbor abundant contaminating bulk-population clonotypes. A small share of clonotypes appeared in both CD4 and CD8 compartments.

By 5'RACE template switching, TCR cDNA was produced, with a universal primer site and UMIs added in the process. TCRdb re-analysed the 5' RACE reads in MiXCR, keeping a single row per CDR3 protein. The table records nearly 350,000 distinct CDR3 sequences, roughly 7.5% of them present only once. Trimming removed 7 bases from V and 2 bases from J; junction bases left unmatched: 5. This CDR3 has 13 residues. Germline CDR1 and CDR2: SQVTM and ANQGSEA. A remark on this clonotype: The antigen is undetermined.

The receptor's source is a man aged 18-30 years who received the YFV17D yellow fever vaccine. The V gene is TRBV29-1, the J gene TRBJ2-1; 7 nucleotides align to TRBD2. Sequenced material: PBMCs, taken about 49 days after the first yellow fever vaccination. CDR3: CSGWTRTYNEQFF. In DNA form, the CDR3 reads TGCAGCGGGTGGACTAGGACCTACAATGAGCAGTTCTTC.